Shown below are 21 T cell receptor beta chains from a single sample sequenced in a study of T cells in women clearing cervical HPV infection. Method: immunoSEQ multiplex PCR; TCRdb's copy keeps in-frame clones and lacks some. The sample totals 30,000 to 45,000 clones. Sequenced: blood buffy coat. Source of these receptors: a woman between 18 and 70 years old with a cervical HPV16 infection that either progressed to CIN3+ or cleared (not recorded which).

On this clone: With the read ending 3 residues before the CDR3 end, the germline J gene is used to fill in that end. This chain uses TRBV12-5 with TRBJ2-7, with 9 bases fitting TRBD1. V shed 5 bases, J shed 5 bases, and the junction held 16 bases outside the gene matches. This CDR3 spans 17 amino acids. Germline V gene sequence: CDR1 LGHNT, CDR2 FRNRAP. The CDR3 reads CASGPPPGQGIRHEQYF. The covered CDR3 bases are TGTGCTAGTGGTCCCCCCCCGGGACAGGGAATTCGCCACGAG.

Note on this clone: The read finishes 3 residues shy of the CDR3 end, and the germline J gene is used to complete it. The V gene is TRBV7-9, the J gene TRBJ2-3, with no clear D. The CDR3 consists of 13 residues. Deletions cut 3 bases from V and 6 bases from J, with 10 bases between. Germline CDR1 reads SEHNR; CDR2 reads FQNEAQ (reference sequence). CDR3 DNA, as far as it was read: TGTGCCAGCAGCTTGGGCCGTCGGGATACG. This sequence encodes CASSLGRRDT. The complete CDR3 reads CASSLGRRDTQYF.

A remark on this clone: The read is 3 residues too short to cover the CDR3 end, so that end is filled in from the germline J gene. The chain carries TRBV6-1 and TRBJ1-5; weak D call: TRBD1 (5 bases). Germline V gene lookup returns CDR1 MNHNS and CDR2 SASEGT. V lost 0 bases to trimming and J lost 6 bases, with 15 bases between them. The CDR3 length is 16 residues. This CDR3 is CASSEARQGWGQPQHF. The DNA read from the CDR3 is TGTGCCAGCAGTGAAGCTAGGCAGGGCTGGGGTCAGCCC.

This clone is identified as medium-sized from frequency. The observed sequence ends 3 residues before the CDR3 terminus, with the missing tail filled in from the germline J gene. The chain has TRBV7-6 and TRBJ2-1, with D unresolved. Trimming took off 5 bases at V and 1 base at J, with 12 bases between the two ends. CDR3 length: 15 amino acids. Germline CDR1 reads SGHVS; CDR2 reads FNYEAQ. The CDR3 loop reads CASSLVTRSYNEQFF. The CDR3 bases that were read are TGTGCCAGCAGCCTTGTGACTCGGTCCTACAATGAG.

On this clone: The missing CDR3 end, 3 residues past where the read stops, is filled in from the germline J gene. The chain is built from TRBV19 and TRBJ2-7; perhaps TRBD1 as D (6 bases). The CDR3 spans 13 residues. From germline, CDR1 is LNHDA and CDR2 SQIVND (reference sequence). V lost 4 bases and J lost 3, with 10 bases in between. The covered CDR3 bases are TGTGCCAGTAGTAACGAGGGGGTCTACGAG. Protein product: CASSNEGVYE. The CDR3 in full is CASSNEGVYEQYF.

On this clone: The read ends 3 residues early relative to the CDR3; the germline J gene fills the gap. This chain connects TRBV20-1 to TRBJ2-7, with TRBD2 matching over 10 bases. Germline V CDR1 and CDR2: DFQATT, SNEGSKA (reference sequence). V trimming: 0 bases; J trimming: 1 base; junction bases outside the gene matches: 15. The CDR3 spans 19 residues. The CDR3 reads CSARDITSDKTSGSYEQYF. Partial CDR3 DNA: TGCAGTGCTAGAGATATTACGTCGGATAAGACTAGCGGGTCCTACGAG.

Of note for this clone: The read ends 3 residues early relative to the CDR3; the germline J gene fills the gap. This chain uses TRBV18 with TRBJ1-2; D not certain. The CDR3 length is 16 residues. Germline assignment: CDR1 KGHSH and CDR2 LQKENI. The DNA read from the CDR3 is TGTGCCAGCTCACCACCGTGGACTAGCGGCACAGATACC. Protein product: CASSPPWTSGTDT. The CDR3, in full, reads CASSPPWTSGTDTYTF.

A remark on this clone: The read comes to an end 3 residues before the CDR3 does, leaving the germline J gene to fill in the end. The V gene is TRBV2, the J gene TRBJ1-4, with 9 bases identical to TRBD1. The V and J ends lost 6 bases and 0 bases, in that order; junction bases with no gene match: 8. Germline values: CDR1 SNHLY, CDR2 FYNNEI. The CDR3 is made up of 17 amino acids. The CDR3 bases that were read are TGTGCCAGCAGCGCACAGGGGGCAGGGGCAACTAATGAAAAA. It codes for CASSAQGAGATNEK. The complete CDR3 sequence is CASSAQGAGATNEKLFF.

Of note for this clone: The CDR3 extends 3 residues past the end of the read, so its final part is completed from the germline J gene. J is TRBJ1-2 and V is TRBV5-8; 8 positions agree with TRBD1. CDR3 length equals 14 residues. Trimming took 4 bases from V and 4 from J; bases not matched to a gene: 6. CDR1 and CDR2 from the germline V gene are SGHTS and YDEGEE. The CDR3 DNA, read in part, is TGTGCCAGCAGCCTCCAGACAGGGGTCTATGGC. This gives the protein CASSLQTGVYG. The full CDR3 protein is CASSLQTGVYGYTF.

CDR3 protein: CAISRLAGPFTDTQYF. CDR3 DNA, as far as it was read: TGTGCCATCAGCAGACTAGCGGGGCCCTTCACAGATACG. J is TRBJ2-3 and V is TRBV10-3; 11 bases match TRBD2. The read ends 3 residues shy of where the CDR3 ends; the end is completed using the germline J gene. The germline V gene encodes CDR1 ENHRY and CDR2 SYGVKD. The CDR3 sequence is 16 residues long. Trimming at V came to 6 bases and at J to 2 bases, leaving 7 bases not matched to a gene.

A word on this clone: Read sequence stops 3 residues before the CDR3 end, and the germline J gene provides the missing end. The chain couples TRBV7-6 to TRBJ2-3; D is perhaps TRBD1 (5 bases). V lost 4 bases to trimming and J lost 1 base, with 15 bases between them. This CDR3 has 16 residues. Germline lookup yields CDR1 SGHVS and CDR2 FNYEAQ. The CDR3 sequence: CASSSIQGSGTDTQYF. Incomplete CDR3 DNA: TGTGCCAGCAGCTCCATCCAGGGTTCTGGCACAGATACG. The whole variable domain, filled in from reference TRBV7-6 and TRBJ2-3, reads GAGVSQSPRYKVTKRGQDVALRCDPISGHVSLYWYRQALGQGPEFLTYFNYEAQQDKSGLPNDRFSAERPEGSISTLTIQRTEQRDSAMYRCASSSIQGSGTDTQYFGPGTRLTVL.

As for this clone: The read terminates 3 residues before the CDR3 end, so the remaining end is supplied by the germline J gene. This rearrangement joins TRBV20-1 to TRBJ2-7; D is unclear. This CDR3 has 15 amino acids. Per germline, CDR1 DFQATT and CDR2 SNEGSKA (reference sequence). Between the trimmed V and J ends, which lost 7 bases and 5 bases, there was a span of 24 bases. CDR3 DNA, as far as it was read: TGCAGTGAGTCGCGGAGTGGCGGCAGAGGAGACGAG. Protein sequence: CSESRSGGRGDE. The whole CDR3 reads CSESRSGGRGDEQYF.

Details on this clone: The read stops 3 residues short of the end of the CDR3; the missing end is completed from the germline J gene. The chain carries TRBV19 and TRBJ1-4; D may be TRBD1 (6 bases). V was clipped by 6 bases and J by 3 bases, with 14 bases between them. Germline CDR1 is LNHDA and CDR2 is SQIVND (reference sequence). The CDR3 is made up of 15 amino acids. The CDR3 loop reads CASSPGARANEKLFF. The CDR3 bases that were read are TGTGCCAGTAGCCCAGGGGCGCGGGCTAATGAAAAA.

A word on this clone: The CDR3 end falls 3 residues outside the read, so it is completed with the germline J gene. The rearrangement links TRBV19 to TRBJ1-2, with D perhaps matching TRBD1 (6 bases). CDR3 length: 15 amino acids. Germline CDR1 and CDR2: LNHDA and SQIVND (reference sequence). The CDR3 loop reads CASSIQGTLTDTYTF. The part of the CDR3 DNA that was read is TGTGCCAGTAGTATCCAGGGGACCCTCACAGATACC.

In regard to this clone: The DNA ends 3 residues before the CDR3 does, and the rest of the CDR3 is filled in from the germline J gene. The genes are TRBV5-1 and TRBJ1-1; perhaps TRBD1 as D (5 bases). Germline V gene sequence: CDR1 SGHRS, CDR2 YFSETQ. The V and J ends lost 0 bases and 4 bases respectively, with 13 bases between them. The CDR3 spans 15 residues. The CDR3 bases that were read are TGCGCCAGCAGCTTGGTGGGGGGGACTGGCACTGAA. Protein product: CASSLVGGTGTE. Given in full, the CDR3 is CASSLVGGTGTEAFF.

About this clone: The read finishes 3 residues shy of the CDR3 end, and the germline J gene is used to complete it. Other nucleotide sequences in the sample specify the same CDR3. This sequence joins TRBV6-2 or TRBV6-3 and TRBJ1-3; maybe TRBD1 (5 bases). Germline assignment: CDR1 MNHEY and CDR2 SVGEGT. The CDR3 consists of 14 residues. The germline V and J ends were trimmed by 6 bases and 6 bases, with 15 bases remaining between them. CDR3 loop: CASSRGRQSNTIYF. CDR3 DNA, as far as it was read: TGTGCCAGCAGCCGAGGAAGACAGTCAAACACC.

Points on this clone: The read terminates 3 residues before the CDR3 end, so the remaining end is supplied by the germline J gene. The chain has TRBV7-2 and TRBJ1-4; no reliable D call. Germline V gives CDR1 SGHTA, CDR2 FQGNSA. This CDR3 spans 13 amino acids. The CDR3 DNA, read in part, is TGTGCCAGCCATGGGCAGGTTAATTCACCA. It encodes CASHGQVNSP. The full CDR3 is CASHGQVNSPLFF.

The part of the CDR3 DNA that was read is TGTGCCAGCTCAAGTCCCGGAGGTAATCGGACAGGGCAACCCAAAAACATT. Protein sequence: CASSSPGGNRTGQPKNI. The entire CDR3 sequence reads CASSSPGGNRTGQPKNIAFF. V and J are TRBV18 and TRBJ1-1, with 8 positions matching TRBD1. With the read ending 3 residues before the CDR3 end, the germline J gene is used to fill in that end. Germline CDR1 is KGHSH and CDR2 is LQKENI. There are 20 residues in the CDR3.

CDR3 bases read: TGTGCCAGCAGCTTAGGGGTTACTAGCGGGGGGGCCTACGAG. Protein sequence: CASSLGVTSGGAYE. The full CDR3 sequence reads CASSLGVTSGGAYEQYF. The chain couples TRBV13 to TRBJ2-7, with 13 bases aligning to TRBD2. The CDR3 end is not reached by the read, which stops 3 residues before it; the germline J gene fills it in. V lost 0 bases to trimming and J lost 2 bases; unmatched junction nucleotides: 4. The V gene's germline CDR1 is PRHDT and CDR2 FYEKMQ (reference sequence). This CDR3 spans 17 amino acids.

A note on this clone: The read is 3 residues too short to cover the CDR3 end, so that end is filled in from the germline J gene. This sequence joins TRBV3-1 (or the pseudogene TRBV3-2) and TRBJ2-7, with D perhaps given as TRBD1 or TRBD2 (5 bases each). The germline gives CDR1 LGHDT, CDR2 YNNKEL (reference sequence). This CDR3 has 12 amino acids. The V end lost 2 bases, the J end lost 6 bases, and 8 bases lay between the germline ends. CDR3 bases read: TGTGCCAGCAGCCAACCAGGGAGCGAG. Its translation: CASSQPGSE. The whole CDR3 sequence is CASSQPGSEQYF.

Regarding this clone: The CDR3 is cut off 3 residues early in the read; its end comes from the germline J gene. The V call is TRBV7-8, the J call TRBJ2-2; D unclear. V dropped 5 bases and J dropped 5 bases, with 12 bases sitting between them. The CDR3 totals 14 residues. Germline assignment: CDR1 SGHVS and CDR2 FQNEAQ. CDR3: CASSLTQLTGELFF. The covered CDR3 bases are TGTGCCAGCAGCCTGACACAATTAACCGGGGAG.